The 16 T cell receptor beta chains listed next were all sequenced from one sample in a study of T cell responses to AZD1222 COVID-19 vaccine. The data were produced by immunoSEQ multiplex PCR, yet TCRdb's version contains in-frame clones alone and is incomplete. The sample lists 68,000 or so clones, about four fifths occurring once. The material sequenced was peripheral blood, taken on day 0 of AZD1222 vaccination. These receptor sequences come from an adult in good health.

The rearrangement joins TRBV7-6 to TRBJ2-3; 10 nucleotides line up with TRBD2. Germline loops: CDR1 SGHVS, CDR2 FNYEAQ. The ends lost 3 bases at V and 1 base at J; junction bases unmatched: 1. CDR3 length: 15 amino acids. The DNA for the CDR3 is TGTGCCAGCAGCTTCGGACTAGCGGGCACAGATACGCAGTATTTT. As protein: CASSFGLAGTDTQYF.

This clone has just a few counts. This chain joins TRBV13 and TRBJ2-1; 8 bases are shared with TRBD2. With 6 bases clipped from V and 5 bases from J, the junction kept 15 bases outside the gene matches. Germline V gene data show CDR1 as PRHDT and CDR2 as FYEKMQ (reference sequence). CDR3 length: 17 amino acids. In nucleotides, the CDR3 is TGTGCCAGCAGTCCGCCCCCGGGGGGGGCAAAAAACAATGAGCAGTTCTTC. Translating gives CASSPPPGGAKNNEQFF.

V gene TRBV10-3 combines with J gene TRBJ1-3; TRBD1 aligns across 9 bases. The germline V gene encodes CDR1 ENHRY and CDR2 SYGVKD. This CDR3 is built from 16 residues. J was trimmed by 1 base and V by 5 bases; bases with no gene match: 6. This CDR3 reads CAISMGQGRSGNTIYF. In DNA form, the CDR3 reads TGTGCCATCAGTATGGGACAGGGCAGGTCTGGAAACACCATATATTTT.

The V and J genes are TRBV12-3 or TRBV12-4 and TRBJ1-1; TRBD1 might be the D (5 bases). Trimming took 1 base from V and 4 from J, leaving 7 bases between them. The CDR3 length is 13 residues. Here the CDR3 reads CASSLGGGTEAFF. The CDR3 DNA reads as TGTGCCAGCAGTTTAGGGGGCGGCACTGAAGCTTTCTTT.

The chain employs TRBV5-1 and TRBJ1-6; 7 nucleotides agree with TRBD1. The CDR3 totals 14 residues. In germline, CDR1 is SGHRS, CDR2 YFSETQ. The V segment lost 4 bases and the J segment 10 bases; nucleotides outside the gene matches: 8. CDR3 coding DNA: TGCGCCAGCAGCCCTGACAGGGTGGTATCACCCCTCCACTTT. Translating it yields CASSPDRVVSPLHF.

The chain recombines TRBV6-1 with TRBJ2-6, with no clear D. V lost 1 base and J lost 1, with 5 bases in between. Germline-derived CDR1 and CDR2 are MNHNS and SASEGT. The CDR3 loop spans 15 amino acids. The CDR3 region is CASSEGQSGANVLTF. The CDR3 bases are TGTGCCAGCAGTGAAGGGCAGTCTGGGGCCAACGTCCTGACTTTC.

The genes are TRBV19 and TRBJ1-1; 9 nucleotides line up with TRBD1. Germline CDR1 is LNHDA and CDR2 is SQIVND (reference sequence). After removal of 7 bases from V and 4 bases from J, the junction contained 16 bases not matched to a gene. CDR3 length: 17 residues. The DNA for the CDR3 is TGTGCCAGTACCGATACTTACCACAGGGGGCGCGGCACTGAAGCTTTCTTT. The encoded protein is CASTDTYHRGRGTEAFF.

The chain has TRBV28 and TRBJ2-5; 11 positions agree with TRBD2. Looked up from germline, CDR1 is MDHEN and CDR2 is SYDVKM. V dropped 7 bases and J dropped 5; count of bases not matched to a gene: 6. The CDR3 contains 14 residues. In DNA form, the CDR3 reads TGTGCCAGCAACCTTAGCGGGGGGGGCGAGACCCAGTACTTC. Translated: CASNLSGGGETQYF.

The J gene is TRBJ2-3, the V gene TRBV7-2; 9 nucleotides agree with TRBD2. V shed 1 base, J shed 5 bases, and the junction held 10 bases outside the gene matches. The CDR3 is made up of 17 amino acids. Germline CDR1 reads SGHTA; CDR2 reads FQGNSA. The CDR3 DNA sequence: TGTGCCAGCAGCTTAGAATGGCGGGGGGGCCGGGGAGATACGCAGTATTTT. This gives the protein CASSLEWRGGRGDTQYF.

This chain joins TRBV19 and TRBJ2-6; 8 bases match TRBD1. CDR3 length: 16 residues. The germline gives CDR1 LNHDA, CDR2 SQIVND (reference sequence). Unmatched junction bases numbered 6, after V lost 4 bases and J lost 4 bases. CDR3 sequence (DNA): TGTGCCAGTAGTACGACAGGGGTAGCCGGGGCCAACGTCCTGACTTTC. Amino acid sequence: CASSTTGVAGANVLTF.

The sample holds a few counts of this clone. The V gene is TRBV11-3, the J gene TRBJ2-1, with D uncertain. CDR1 is SGHNT and CDR2 is YENEEA in the germline V gene. The CDR3 sequence is 14 residues long. Trimming took off 1 base at V and 6 bases at J, with 10 bases between the two ends. Here the CDR3 reads CASSLAASVNEQFF. The CDR3, as DNA: TGTGCCAGCAGCTTAGCCGCTAGTGTCAATGAGCAGTTCTTC.

The V gene is TRBV7-2, the J gene TRBJ1-5; D remains ambiguous. This CDR3 is 15 amino acids long. Germline V gives CDR1 SGHTA, CDR2 FQGNSA. With 1 base removed from V and 2 bases from J, the gap between germline ends came to 9 bases. The CDR3 DNA sequence: TGTGCCAGCAGCTTAGGCCCCTCCGGCAATCAGCCCCAGCATTTT. This translates into CASSLGPSGNQPQHF.

The CDR3 loop reads CASSLVVDGGNTF. CDR3 bases: TGCGCCAGCAGCTTGGTGGTTGATGGGGGAAACACCTTC. The chain has TRBV5-1 and TRBJ1-2; D perhaps matches TRBD1 (5 bases). CDR3 length: 13 amino acids. Germline CDR1 reads SGHRS; CDR2 reads YFSETQ. Trimming removed 0 bases at V and 12 bases at J, with 15 bases between.

The genes are TRBV28 and TRBJ2-7; possibly TRBD1 for D (6 bases). CDR3 size: 17 residues. Germline loops: CDR1 MDHEN, CDR2 SYDVKM. V lost 4 bases and J lost 3, with 22 bases in between. The CDR3 region has the DNA TGTGCCAGCAGTTGGGGGCCCGCAGGGTATATCGACTACGAGCAGTACTTC. Residues: CASSWGPAGYIDYEQYF.

This chain uses TRBV7-6 with TRBJ2-5; D is ambiguous. Germline values: CDR1 SGHVS, CDR2 FNYEAQ. Trimming left V 0 bases short and J 3 bases short, with 8 bases between. The length of the CDR3 is 14 residues. This CDR3 is CASSLAVTEETQYF. The CDR3 DNA sequence: TGTGCCAGCAGCTTAGCGGTAACAGAAGAGACCCAGTACTTC.

This sequence joins TRBV5-1 and TRBJ2-7; 7 bases match TRBD1. The CDR3 is made up of 15 amino acids. Trimming at V came to 4 bases and at J to 1 base, leaving 8 bases not matched to a gene. Germline V gives CDR1 SGHRS, CDR2 YFSETQ. This CDR3 is CASSPSWDSSYEQYF. In DNA form, the CDR3 reads TGCGCCAGCAGCCCCTCCTGGGACAGTTCCTACGAGCAGTACTTC.